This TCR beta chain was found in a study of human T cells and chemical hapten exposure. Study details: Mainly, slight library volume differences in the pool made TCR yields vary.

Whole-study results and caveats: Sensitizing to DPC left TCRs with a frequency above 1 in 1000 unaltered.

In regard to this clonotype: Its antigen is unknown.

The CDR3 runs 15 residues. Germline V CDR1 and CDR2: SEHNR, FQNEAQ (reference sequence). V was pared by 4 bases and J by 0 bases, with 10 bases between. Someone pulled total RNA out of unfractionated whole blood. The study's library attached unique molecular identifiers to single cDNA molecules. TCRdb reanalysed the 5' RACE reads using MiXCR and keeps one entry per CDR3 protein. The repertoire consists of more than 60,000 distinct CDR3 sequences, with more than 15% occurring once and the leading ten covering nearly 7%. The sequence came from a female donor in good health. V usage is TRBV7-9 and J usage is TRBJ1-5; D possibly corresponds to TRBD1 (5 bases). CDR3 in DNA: TGTGCCAGCAGCTGGGGGTCCGATAGCAATCAGCCCCAGCATTTT. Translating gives CASSWGSDSNQPQHF.